This TCR beta chain was sequenced during a study of beta chain features in type 1 diabetes. Study background: The patient and healthy donor groups were comparable for age, gender and cell yields.

Every isolated RNA sample was fully reverse transcribed, so sequencing captured expressed TCRB transcripts. TCRdb's table, derived via immunoSEQ multiplex PCR, lists solely in-frame clones and lacks some. The profile covers under 300,000 clones, with approximately 11% appearing a single time and 0.017% taken by the ten largest. Each sorted population was over 95% pure. As regards this clone: Antigen: not known.

Study results and caveats: In every one of the four CD4+ subsets, TCRB CDR3s were moderately but significantly shorter in Type 1 diabetes patients.

The receptor was derived from a young man with type 1 diabetes. Source material: naive CD4+ T cells from blood.

The DNA of the CDR3 is TGCGCCAGCAGCTTGGCGACTACGAACACCGGGGAGCTGTTTTTT. It specifies CASSLATTNTGELFF. The J gene is TRBJ2-2, the V gene TRBV5-1; D perhaps matches TRBD2 (5 bases). Per the germline V gene, CDR1 is SGHRS and CDR2 is YFSETQ. The length of the CDR3 is 15 residues. Trimming left V 0 bases short and J 0 bases short, with 6 bases between.